The clone carrying this TCR beta chain showed up just a few times. This CDR3 contains 14 residues. V was pared by 5 bases and J by 5 bases, with 13 bases between. Per the germline V gene, CDR1 is SGHVS and CDR2 is FQNEAQ. The data are from a study of blood T cell repertoires in COVID-19. Study overall: Acute and convalescent COVID-19 specimens originated in the United States, Italy and Spain. From T cells, B-cell-depleted T cells, or PBMCs came the material, which was cDNA or gDNA.

Original analysis: Reference gene primer amplification gave estimated nucleated cell counts. TCRdb keeps only in-frame clones here, not all; method: immunoSEQ multiplex PCR. V, J and clone size are those of that table, while D and trimming were read from the DNA. The table includes about 140,000 clones, roughly 80% detected once. Material: peripheral blood. The V call is TRBV7-8, the J call TRBJ1-5, with D tentatively TRBD1 (5 bases). This TCR derives from a woman aged 55 to 70 with acute or convalescent COVID-19. The chain's CDR3 is CASSQGRGDQPQHF. The CDR3 region has the DNA TGTGCCAGCAGCCAAGGAAGGGGCGATCAGCCCCAGCATTTT.